This TCR beta chain was obtained from a study of technical replicates of blood from a handful of donors. The trim removed 4 bases at V and 4 bases at J, leaving 2 bases unmatched. Germline lookup yields CDR1 LNHNV and CDR2 YYDKDF (reference sequence). The CDR3 runs to 13 residues. Libraries were prepared by immunoSEQ multiplex PCR; TCRdb keeps only in-frame clonotypes and omits some of them. The data contain roughly 76,000 clones, more than 85% of them singletons. Sequencing was carried out using T cells isolated from PBMCs. This TCR derives from a human donor in good health. Some clones in this sample may be carry-over from other donors' samples. The chain employs TRBV15 and TRBJ2-5; 8 positions match TRBD2. CDR3 protein: CATSKGLAETQYF. CDR3 DNA: TGTGCCACCAGCAAAGGACTAGCAGAGACCCAGTACTTC.